Below are 15 T cell receptor beta chains sequenced from a single sample in a study of response to subunit inactivated influenza vaccine. TCRdb processed the RT-PCR reads anew with MiXCR; each CDR3 protein has one entry. The top ten clones hold 10% to 13% of a sample with just over 300,000 distinct CDR3 sequences, around 20% of them seen once. Sequencing used PBMCs from blood, obtained 21 months after vaccination. The receptors stem from a man aged 45 to 70 who received an inactivated influenza vaccine.

The V and J genes are TRBV29-1 and TRBJ2-5; D is uncertain. In germline, CDR1 is SQVTM, CDR2 ANQGSEA. With 4 bases removed from V and 4 bases from J, the gap between germline ends came to 13 bases. CDR3 length equals 13 residues. The CDR3 region has the DNA TGCAGCGTTGGGCCCGTGCGAGGAGAGACCCAGTACTTC. This codes for CSVGPVRGETQYF.

This chain links TRBV7-9 with TRBJ2-1, with 10 bases that match TRBD2. The CDR3 length is 17 residues. Germline loops: CDR1 SEHNR, CDR2 FQNEAQ (reference sequence). The V gene end was trimmed by 5 bases and the J gene end by 12 bases; junction bases not matched to a gene: 19. Here the CDR3 DNA reads TGTGCCAGCAGCCCATACCGGGCTAGCGGGGGACCCGCGGGGCAGTTCTTC. Protein: CASSPYRASGGPAGQFF. The full variable domain, completed using reference TRBV7-9 and TRBJ2-1, is DTGVSQNPRHKITKRGQNVTFRCDPISEHNRLYWYRQTLGQGPEFLTYFQNEAQLEKSRLLSDRFSAERPKGSFSTLEIQRTEQGDSAMYLCASSPYRASGGPAGQFFGPGTRLTVL.

In this sample, this clonotype turned up a few times. This rearrangement joins TRBV12-3 or TRBV12-4 to TRBJ2-7, with a possible D match to TRBD2 (6 bases). The V and J ends lost 5 bases and 0 bases respectively, with 11 bases between them. CDR3 length: 14 residues. CDR3 in DNA: TGTGCCAGCAGTCGAATGGGGGGCTCCTACGAGCAGTACTTC. Protein product: CASSRMGGSYEQYF.

Only one count was recorded for this clonotype. The chain employs TRBV10-3 and TRBJ2-1; D may be TRBD2 (6 bases). CDR1 is ENHRY and CDR2 is SYGVKD in the germline V gene. The CDR3 runs to 16 residues. Trimming cost V 4 bases and J 4 bases, with 17 bases left between them. The CDR3 loop reads CAISGTGGPAYNEQFF. In nucleotides, the CDR3 is TGTGCCATCAGTGGAACCGGGGGACCAGCATACAATGAGCAGTTCTTC.

This clonotype has a handful of counts. The chain couples TRBV10-3 to TRBJ1-1; D not resolved. Trimming left V 0 bases short and J 11 bases short, with 13 bases between. Germline V CDR1 and CDR2: ENHRY, SYGVKD. This CDR3 comprises 13 residues. The CDR3 coding sequence is TGTGCCATCAGTGAGTCTGTGGCATTTGGTGCTTTCTTT. This sequence encodes CAISESVAFGAFF.

The chain couples TRBV28 to TRBJ2-5; unclear D gene. The CDR3 length is 15 residues. CDR1 is MDHEN and CDR2 is SYDVKM in the germline V gene. V was trimmed by 4 bases and J by 7 bases, leaving 19 bases between them. The CDR3 here is CASSSGRRRWGTQYF. DNA for the CDR3: TGTGCCAGCAGTTCCGGACGGCGAAGGTGGGGGACCCAGTACTTC.

In its sample, this clonotype was seen a few times. The V gene is TRBV6-5, the J gene TRBJ2-1; TRBD2 agrees at 7 bases. The CDR3 sequence is 18 residues long. Germline assignment: CDR1 MNHEY and CDR2 SVGAGI. Trimming took 1 base from V and 7 from J; bases not matched to a gene: 16. The CDR3 nucleotides are TGTGCCAGCAGTTACTTAGCCTCTAGCGGCCCAGCCTGGAATGAGCAGTTCTTC. Translating it yields CASSYLASSGPAWNEQFF.

This clonotype has only a few counts. The chain carries TRBV12-3 or TRBV12-4 and TRBJ1-5; 7 nucleotides line up with TRBD1. The CDR3 runs 16 residues. The junction had 10 bases not matched to a gene; V was cut back by 5 bases and J by 3 bases. The CDR3 DNA reads as TGTGCCAGCAGTCCTCGTGACAGGGCGGTCAATCAGCCCCAGCATTTT. Protein product: CASSPRDRAVNQPQHF.

The V and J genes are TRBV20-1 and TRBJ2-3; 7 bases line up with TRBD1. Germline assignment: CDR1 DFQATT and CDR2 SNEGSKA (reference sequence). There are 15 residues in the CDR3. The J segment lost 5 bases and the V segment lost 0 bases, leaving 8 bases of the junction unmatched. CDR3 bases: TGCAGTGCTAGAGATACCAGGGGGTCTGGAGATACGCAGTATTTT. Translated: CSARDTRGSGDTQYF.

This clonotype came up a few times. Written as DNA, the CDR3 is TGTGCCAGCAGTTACTCTTCCAGGGTCGCTGAAGCTTTCTTT. The encoded protein is CASSYSSRVAEAFF. The chain couples TRBV6-5 to TRBJ1-1; the D gene is possibly TRBD1 (5 bases). The germline V gene encodes CDR1 MNHEY and CDR2 SVGAGI. The CDR3 covers 14 residues. The ends were cut back, 0 bases at V and 6 bases at J, with 11 bases in the middle.

This clonotype was counted between two and nine times. This rearrangement joins TRBV9 to TRBJ2-2; no reliable D call. Germline V CDR1 and CDR2: SGDLS, YYNGEE. The germline V and J ends were trimmed by 1 base and 8 bases, with 9 bases remaining between them. This CDR3 comprises 13 residues. The chain's CDR3 is CASSVLVHGELFF. The CDR3 DNA follows: TGTGCCAGCAGCGTATTGGTTCATGGGGAGCTGTTTTTT.

This chain uses TRBV12-3 or TRBV12-4 with TRBJ1-5, with 7 bases identical to TRBD1. Trimming removed 4 bases from V and 6 bases from J; junction bases left unmatched: 6. The CDR3 consists of 14 residues. In nucleotides, the CDR3 is TGTGCCAGCAGTTCGACAGGGCGGCGTCAGCCCCAGCATTTT. Residues: CASSSTGRRQPQHF.

The sample holds many counts of this clonotype. The CDR3 nucleotides are TGTGCCAGCAGCCTAGTACCGGGACAGGGCTATGGCTACACCTTC. Encoded protein: CASSLVPGQGYGYTF. The chain joins TRBV7-2 to TRBJ1-2; 9 nucleotides line up with TRBD1. V trimming: 5 bases; J trimming: 4 bases; junction bases outside the gene matches: 8. There are 15 residues in the CDR3. Germline CDR1 is SGHTA and CDR2 is FQGNSA.

The chain is built from TRBV4-2 and TRBJ1-1; TRBD1 agrees at 7 bases. CDR1 and CDR2 from the germline V gene are LGHNA and YNFKEQ. The length of the CDR3 is 16 residues. V lost 3 bases to trimming and J lost 2 bases; unmatched junction nucleotides: 9. CDR3 region: CASSQLPAGGNTEAFF. DNA for the CDR3: TGTGCCAGCAGCCAGCTTCCGGCAGGGGGTAACACTGAAGCTTTCTTT.

The chain recombines TRBV6-2 or TRBV6-3 with TRBJ2-1, with a possible D match to TRBD2 (6 bases). The CDR3 contains 17 residues. V was trimmed by 0 bases and J by 1 base, leaving 13 bases between them. Germline V gives CDR1 MNHEY, CDR2 SVGEGT. CDR3 protein: CASSYSIAGLSYNEQFF. The CDR3 region has the DNA TGTGCCAGCAGTTACTCGATTGCGGGGTTATCCTACAATGAGCAGTTCTTC.